This TCR beta chain stems from a study of T-cell memory formation after mild COVID-19. TCRdb re-analysed the 5' RACE reads in MiXCR, keeping a single row per CDR3 protein. The sample has approximately 490,000 distinct CDR3 sequences, over 20% seen once. The trim removed 3 bases at V and 6 bases at J, leaving 5 bases unmatched. The CDR3 is made up of 14 amino acids. In germline, CDR1 is DFQATT, CDR2 SNEGSKA (reference sequence). The TCR was taken from an adult woman who had mild COVID-19 (a few samples of this study predate the infection). Cell type and time point are not known. The J gene is TRBJ2-2, the V gene TRBV20-1; 9 bases map to TRBD2. Sequencing was performed on PBMCs or a T cell subset sorted from them (not recorded which). CDR3 coding DNA: TGCAGTGCTAGCGTGGCGGGAGGGCCCGGGGAGCTGTTTTTT. Protein product: CSASVAGGPGELFF.